This passage covers 24 T cell receptor beta chains from one sample sequenced in a study of CD8 T cells in ankylosing spondylitis. TCRdb reprocessed the 5' RACE reads via MiXCR and lists one record per CDR3 protein. The profile shows around 150,000 distinct CDR3 sequences, more than 9.5% of them singletons. The specimen was blood, either unsorted or a sorted T cell fraction (not recorded which). The receptors shown here come from a female donor with ankylosing spondylitis or in good health (not recorded which).

In its sample, this clonotype was seen many times. The CDR3 bases are TGTGCCAGCAGTGAAGCGCGGGGGCGGAACGAGCAGTACTTC. This sequence encodes CASSEARGRNEQYF. The chain combines TRBV2 with TRBJ2-7; D possibly corresponds to TRBD2 (7 bases). V lost 0 bases to trimming and J lost 5 bases, with 11 bases between them. The germline V gene encodes CDR1 SNHLY and CDR2 FYNNEI. The CDR3 contains 14 residues.

This clonotype was detected many times. The gene calls are TRBV6-6 and TRBJ2-7, with unresolved D. This CDR3 has 13 residues. V dropped 4 bases and J dropped 3 bases, with 10 bases sitting between them. Germline CDR1 MNHNY, CDR2 SVGAGI (reference sequence). The CDR3 DNA is TGTGCCAGCAGTTTGAAAGGGATCTACGAGCAGTACTTC. Translating it yields CASSLKGIYEQYF.

Note on this clonotype: With a much larger clone just one base away, this may be a read error. The chain uses TRBV7-2 and TRBJ2-5; D uncertain. Germline CDR1 is SGHTA and CDR2 is FQGNSA. V was cut by 2 bases and J by 3 bases, with 7 bases left in between. The CDR3 runs to 13 residues. CDR3 DNA: TGTGCCAGCAGCTTATTGGGCGAAGAGACCCAGTACTTC. It specifies CASSLLGEETQYF.

This clonotype was detected ten times or more. This rearrangement joins TRBV29-1 to TRBJ2-1, with D unresolved. From germline, CDR1 is SQVTM and CDR2 ANQGSEA. The CDR3 is made up of 11 amino acids. Trimming shortened V by 2 bases and J by 9 bases, and 8 bases separated the two germline ends. CDR3 bases: TGCAGCGTTGAAAAGCTTCTTGAGCAGTTCTTC. This gives the protein CSVEKLLEQFF.

This clonotype appeared many times. The J gene is TRBJ2-1, the V gene TRBV7-2; no clear D. Germline values: CDR1 SGHTA, CDR2 FQGNSA. There are 15 residues in the CDR3. V was cut by 4 bases and J by 6 bases, with 16 bases left in between. CDR3 coding DNA: TGTGCCAGCAGCTCCACCCCGGACCTCCCCAATGAGCAGTTCTTC. Its protein is CASSSTPDLPNEQFF.

The CDR3, as DNA: TGTGCCAGCAGTTACGGGGGGGCTAGCAATCAGCCCCAGCATTTT. This codes for CASSYGGASNQPQHF. J is TRBJ1-5 and V is TRBV6-5, with D tentatively TRBD1 (6 bases). This CDR3 is built from 15 residues. V was clipped by 2 bases and J by 0 bases, with 8 bases between them. Germline V gives CDR1 MNHEY, CDR2 SVGAGI.

V gene TRBV2 combines with J gene TRBJ2-1, with 9 positions matching TRBD1. In germline, CDR1 is SNHLY, CDR2 FYNNEI. The CDR3 runs to 16 residues. The junction had 10 bases not matched to a gene; V was cut back by 2 bases and J by 8 bases. The CDR3 here is CASSEFRGQGLDEQFF. The CDR3 coding sequence is TGTGCCAGCAGTGAATTCCGGGGACAGGGATTAGATGAGCAGTTCTTC.

This clonotype has ten or more counts. V is TRBV6-1 and J is TRBJ1-1; D not resolved. Germline V gene lookup returns CDR1 MNHNS and CDR2 SASEGT. The CDR3 totals 13 residues. The V gene lost 8 bases and the J gene lost 0 bases, with 10 bases spanning the gap. In DNA form, the CDR3 reads TGTGCCAGCTGGAAGACCATGAACACTGAAGCTTTCTTT. It encodes CASWKTMNTEAFF.

This clonotype was counted many times. The J gene is TRBJ1-1, the V gene TRBV5-1; no definite D call. V lost 2 bases, J lost 0 bases, and 8 bases lay in between. CDR1 is SGHRS, CDR2 YFSETQ, per germline. The CDR3 covers 14 residues. CDR3 sequence reads: CASSLWRLNTEAFF. CDR3 in DNA: TGCGCCAGCAGCTTATGGCGGCTGAACACTGAAGCTTTCTTT.

This clonotype appeared a few times. V and J are TRBV4-2 and TRBJ1-2; 10 bases align to TRBD1. The CDR3 has 16 amino acids. Germline V gives CDR1 LGHNA, CDR2 YNFKEQ. The ends lost 4 bases at V and 5 bases at J; junction bases unmatched: 10. For the CDR3, the DNA is TGTGCCAGCAGCCTCAACTCCGGGACAGGGGTATATGGCTACACCTTC. The encoded protein is CASSLNSGTGVYGYTF.

This clonotype was detected ten times or more. The gene calls are TRBV12-3 or TRBV12-4 and TRBJ2-7; 7 positions agree with TRBD1. V shed 6 bases, J shed 3 bases, and the junction held 14 bases outside the gene matches. The CDR3 length is 16 residues. CDR3 sequence reads: CASSRDREYTRYEQYF. The DNA of the CDR3 is TGTGCCAGCAGCCGGGACAGAGAGTATACTCGCTACGAGCAGTACTTC.

This clonotype showed up many times. The chain links TRBV7-9 to TRBJ2-1; D unresolved. The CDR3 has 13 amino acids. V was pared by 6 bases and J by 6 bases, with 12 bases between. CDR1 is SEHNR, CDR2 FQNEAQ, per germline (reference sequence). The CDR3 spells CASRVRNGNEQFF. In DNA, the CDR3 is TGTGCCAGCAGGGTTCGTAACGGCAATGAGCAGTTCTTC.

Points on this clonotype: This clone may be a read error of a much larger clone one base away. The chain combines TRBV5-1 with TRBJ1-2, with a weak D call TRBD1 (5 bases). The CDR3 contains 14 residues. The germline CDR1 and CDR2 sequences are SGHRS and YFSETQ. Trimming took 0 bases from V and 12 from J, leaving 18 bases between them. CDR3 nucleotides: TGCGCCAGCAGCTTGGAAACAGCGCCATGGGACGACACCTTC. This codes for CASSLETAPWDDTF.

This clonotype has a handful of counts. The chain couples TRBV14 to TRBJ2-3; 12 bases map to TRBD2. Trimming removed 2 bases from V and 6 bases from J; junction bases left unmatched: 6. Per the germline V gene, CDR1 is SGHDN and CDR2 is FVKESK. CDR3 length: 16 residues. Written as DNA, the CDR3 is TGTGCCAGCAGCCAATCCCTAGCGGGAGGGGAGGATACGCAGTATTTT. This codes for CASSQSLAGGEDTQYF. The variable domain in full, with the rest retrieved from reference TRBV14 and TRBJ2-3, is EAGVTQFPSHSVIEKGQTVTLRCDPISGHDNLYWYRRVMGKEIKFLLHFVKESKQDESGMPNNRFLAERTGGTYSTLKVQPAELEDSGVYFCASSQSLAGGEDTQYFGPGTRLTVL.

On this clonotype itself: A much larger clone sits a single nucleotide away, making a read error possible. This sequence joins TRBV29-1 and TRBJ2-1; unclear D gene. This CDR3 spans 12 amino acids. CDR1 is SQVTM, CDR2 ANQGSEA, per germline. The CDR3 coding sequence is TGCAGCGTTGAGTTCTACTACGATGAGCAGTTCTTC. It is translated as CSVEFYYDEQFF.

This clonotype was recorded at least ten times. This chain uses TRBV20-1 with TRBJ2-1; TRBD2 aligns across 14 bases. The trim removed 1 base at V and 2 bases at J, leaving 13 bases unmatched. Germline V gives CDR1 DFQATT, CDR2 SNEGSKA (reference sequence). This CDR3 is 20 amino acids long. This CDR3 reads CSARVLPGLAGEETYNEQFF. Here the CDR3 DNA reads TGCAGTGCTAGAGTTCTGCCGGGACTAGCGGGAGAGGAAACCTACAATGAGCAGTTCTTC.

The CDR3 sequence: CSALAGRDPGAFF. The CDR3 nucleotides read TGCAGTGCCCTGGCGGGGCGGGACCCTGGAGCTTTCTTT. The chain combines TRBV20-1 with TRBJ1-1, with a possible D match to TRBD1 (5 bases). V shed 6 bases and J shed 10 bases, with 21 bases lying between them. This CDR3 has 13 amino acids. Germline V lookup: CDR1 DFQATT, CDR2 SNEGSKA (reference sequence).

This clonotype was seen only a few times. The J gene is TRBJ2-5, the V gene TRBV12-3 or TRBV12-4; D may be TRBD2 (6 bases). The length of the CDR3 is 14 residues. V was cut by 6 bases and J by 2 bases, with 13 bases left in between. The CDR3: CASSPRGWQETQYF. In DNA form, the CDR3 reads TGTGCCAGCAGCCCACGGGGGTGGCAAGAGACCCAGTACTTC.

This clonotype was seen repeatedly, ten times or more. The gene calls are TRBV7-3 and TRBJ2-1; maybe TRBD1 (5 bases). Germline CDR1 is SGHTA and CDR2 is FQGTGA. This CDR3 has 15 amino acids. V gave up 2 bases and J gave up 8 bases, with 16 bases separating them. CDR3 sequence (DNA): TGTGCCAGCAGCTTAGGCTTCAGGGATTCTGATGAGCAGTTCTTC. Residues: CASSLGFRDSDEQFF.

This clonotype was seen repeatedly, ten times or more. This chain joins TRBV12-3 or TRBV12-4 and TRBJ2-1; 12 bases line up with TRBD2. This CDR3 is built from 15 residues. V shed 2 bases, J shed 7 bases, and the junction held 3 bases outside the gene matches. Written as DNA, the CDR3 is TGTGCCAGCAGTTTACTAGCGGGGGGGCCGAATGAGCAGTTCTTC. It specifies CASSLLAGGPNEQFF.

The table lists this clonotype with a few counts. V and J are TRBV5-6 and TRBJ2-1; D unclear. This CDR3 spans 15 amino acids. The V gene's germline CDR1 is SGHDT and CDR2 YYEEEE. Trimming pared 5 bases from V and 0 bases from J, leaving 12 bases between. This chain's CDR3 is CASRIGVSSYNEQFF. CDR3 nucleotides: TGTGCCAGCAGGATAGGCGTCAGCTCCTACAATGAGCAGTTCTTC.

In the case of this clonotype: A read error is possible here, since a much larger clone lies one base away. The chain recombines TRBV5-1 with TRBJ1-2; possible D gene TRBD1, 5 bases. From germline, CDR1 is SGHRS and CDR2 YFSETQ. The CDR3 has 14 residues. In DNA, the CDR3 is TGCGCCAGCAGCTTGGTACCAGGGCAGCAAGGCTACCCCTTC. It is translated as CASSLVPGQQGYPF.

This clonotype was found many times. CDR3 amino acids: CSVDGQGSYEQYF. CDR3 in DNA: TGCAGCGTTGACGGACAGGGGTCCTACGAGCAGTACTTC. The genes are TRBV29-1 and TRBJ2-7, with 9 bases aligning to TRBD1. Trimming at V came to 3 bases and at J to 1 base, leaving 1 base not matched to a gene. This CDR3 comprises 13 residues. Germline loops: CDR1 SQVTM, CDR2 ANQGSEA.

This clonotype was detected ten times or more. The chain employs TRBV7-9 and TRBJ2-5; no reliable D call. The CDR3 runs to 17 residues. V was shortened by 0 bases and J by 4 bases, with 18 bases between the two germline ends. Germline CDR1 reads SEHNR; CDR2 reads FQNEAQ (reference sequence). The CDR3 reads CASSLASFLGRSETQYF. CDR3 coding DNA: TGTGCCAGCAGCTTAGCCTCGTTTCTAGGACGGTCAGAGACCCAGTACTTC.